What follows are 16 T cell receptor beta chains derived from one specimen sequenced in a study of blood T cells in healthy people across ages. Primers used in a second PCR of about 7 to 12 cycles were a sample-barcoded 5' primer and a J-beta primer mix. TCRdb re-analysed the 5' RACE reads in MiXCR, keeping a single row per CDR3 protein. The sample has 600,000 to 800,000 distinct CDR3 sequences, more than 20% seen once; the top ten hold more than 3%. The specimen sequenced was blood. The receptors were sampled from a man between 65 and 85 years old in good health.

The chain uses TRBV4-1 and TRBJ1-4; 7 bases line up with TRBD1. The CDR3 is 18 amino acids. CDR1 is MGHRA and CDR2 is YSYEKL in the germline V gene. Unmatched junction bases numbered 8, after V lost 1 base and J lost 0 bases. The CDR3 is CASSQVRDRTATNEKLFF. CDR3 in DNA: TGCGCCAGCAGCCAAGTCCGGGACAGAACTGCAACTAATGAAAAACTGTTTTTT.

In this sample, this clonotype turned up many times. The chain recombines TRBV18 with TRBJ2-3, with D tentatively TRBD2 (5 bases). CDR3 length: 13 amino acids. Germline V CDR1 and CDR2: KGHSH, LQKENI. The germline V and J ends were trimmed by 3 bases and 2 bases, with 6 bases remaining between them. CDR3 bases: TGTGCCAGCTCACCGGGAGTCACAGATACGCAGTATTTT. This gives the protein CASSPGVTDTQYF.

The chain employs TRBV11-3 and TRBJ2-2; 9 nucleotides match TRBD2. This CDR3 contains 16 residues. V lost 4 bases, J lost 5 bases, and 8 bases stayed unmatched. CDR1 and CDR2 (germline): SGHNT, YENEEA. The CDR3 region is CASSSPAGGVTGELFF. For the CDR3, the DNA is TGTGCCAGCAGCTCCCCCGCGGGAGGGGTTACCGGGGAGCTGTTTTTT.

This clonotype occurred a few times. The chain is built from TRBV7-9 and TRBJ1-3; 9 bases line up with TRBD1. J gave up 4 bases and V 5 bases, and 15 bases lay outside the gene matches. Germline CDR1 is SEHNR and CDR2 is FQNEAQ (reference sequence). This CDR3 region has 18 residues. For the CDR3, the DNA is TGTGCCAGCAGCCGAGGACAGGGGACGACTTTGGTGGGAAACACCATATATTTT. It encodes CASSRGQGTTLVGNTIYF. Full variable domain (rest looked up from reference TRBV7-9 and TRBJ1-3): DTGVSQNPRHKITKRGQNVTFRCDPISEHNRLYWYRQTLGQGPEFLTYFQNEAQLEKSRLLSDRFSAERPKGSFSTLEIQRTEQGDSAMYLCASSRGQGTTLVGNTIYFGEGSWLTVV.

This clonotype was detected a few times. The rearrangement links TRBV7-3 to TRBJ2-5, with D possibly matching TRBD2 (6 bases). Trimming pared 6 bases from V and 1 base from J, leaving 12 bases between. CDR1 is SGHTA, CDR2 FQGTGA, per germline. The CDR3 is 14 residues long. CDR3 residues: CASSTGGAQETQYF. The CDR3, as DNA: TGTGCCAGCAGTACAGGCGGGGCCCAAGAGACCCAGTACTTC.

This clonotype was detected ten times or more. The chain carries TRBV12-3 or TRBV12-4 and TRBJ2-1; D gene ambiguous. Trimming shortened V by 3 bases and J by 6 bases, and 3 bases separated the two germline ends. The CDR3 contains 11 residues. The CDR3 nucleotides read TGTGCCAGCAGTTTCATCAATGAGCAGTTCTTC. Translated: CASSFINEQFF.

The chain links TRBV24-1 to TRBJ2-1; TRBD2 might be the D (6 bases). The V gene lost 9 bases and the J gene lost 2 bases, with 13 bases spanning the gap. Germline lookup yields CDR1 KGHDR and CDR2 SFDVKD. This CDR3 contains 14 residues. The CDR3: CATAASDTYNEQFF. CDR3 sequence (DNA): TGTGCCACCGCTGCTAGCGATACCTACAATGAGCAGTTCTTC.

The chain is built from TRBV5-1 and TRBJ2-1; 7 nucleotides agree with TRBD2. The CDR3 sequence is 12 residues long. CDR1 and CDR2 from the germline V gene are SGHRS and YFSETQ. V lost 5 bases and J lost 6; bases outside the gene matches: 2. The CDR3 region is CASRAGSNEQFF. The CDR3 DNA reads TGCGCCAGCAGAGCGGGGAGCAATGAGCAGTTCTTC.

V and J are TRBV29-1 and TRBJ2-5, with D hard to call. Germline V gene sequence: CDR1 SQVTM, CDR2 ANQGSEA. The V end was cut by 3 bases, the J end by 4 bases, with 6 bases between. CDR3 size: 11 residues. This CDR3 is CSVELTETQYF. CDR3 coding DNA: TGCAGCGTTGAGTTAACAGAGACCCAGTACTTC.

The chain links TRBV21-1 to TRBJ2-3; the D call in the table, TRBD2, was not verified against the DNA. TRBV21-1 is tagged as a pseudogene. This CDR3 contains 15 residues. Here the CDR3 reads CASSKGTSDPDTQYF. CDR3 coding DNA: TGTGCCAGCAGCAAAGGGACTAGCGACCCAGATACGCAGTATTTT.

The table lists this clonotype with a few counts. This sequence joins TRBV19 and TRBJ2-7; 7 bases are shared with TRBD2. Germline loops: CDR1 LNHDA, CDR2 SQIVND (reference sequence). The trim removed 8 bases at V and 3 bases at J, leaving 7 bases unmatched. This CDR3 has 13 residues. CDR3 in amino acids: CASRRGENYEQYF. CDR3 in DNA: TGTGCCAGTCGCCGGGGGGAAAACTACGAGCAGTACTTC.

The chain has TRBV5-1 and TRBJ2-3; no clear D gene. Between the trimmed V and J ends, which lost 2 bases and 4 bases, there was a span of 11 bases. CDR3 size: 14 residues. The germline gives CDR1 SGHRS, CDR2 YFSETQ. As DNA, the CDR3 is TGCGCCAGCAGCTTCCTGGAAGTATCAGATACGCAGTATTTT. It translates to CASSFLEVSDTQYF.

This clonotype was counted between two and nine times. The CDR3 reads CASSSPGLAGGEQFF. CDR3 DNA: TGTGCCAGCAGCTCACCGGGACTAGCGGGAGGTGAGCAGTTCTTC. The chain couples TRBV11-2 to TRBJ2-5, with 15 bases identical to TRBD2. The assigned J gene may be wrong: the sequence end matches TRBJ2-1 better. The CDR3 consists of 15 residues. The germline CDR1 and CDR2 sequences are SGHAT and FQNNGV.

This clonotype was recorded many times. The CDR3 DNA is TGTGCCAGCAGCTCTACAGGGACCGCTAATGAAAAACTGTTTTTT. Protein product: CASSSTGTANEKLFF. This chain links TRBV7-9 with TRBJ1-4; possibly TRBD1 for D (6 bases). V lost 4 bases, J lost 3 bases, and 12 bases lay in between. Germline CDR1 reads SEHNR; CDR2 reads FQNEAQ (reference sequence). This CDR3 is built from 15 residues.

Turning to this clonotype: A read error may produce the germline difference seen at one junction end. The chain employs TRBV12-3 or TRBV12-4 and TRBJ2-2, with 14 bases aligning to TRBD2. This CDR3 has 14 amino acids. CDR3 in amino acids: CATRLAGGSRELFF. In DNA form, the CDR3 reads TGTGCCACCAGACTAGCGGGAGGGAGTAGGGAACTGTTTTTT.

The V and J genes are TRBV28 and TRBJ1-1; no reliable D call. In germline, CDR1 is MDHEN, CDR2 SYDVKM. V was trimmed by 3 bases and J by 0 bases, leaving 14 bases between them. This CDR3 is built from 16 residues. This chain's CDR3 is CASSLSSGGLNTEAFF. The CDR3 region has the DNA TGTGCCAGCAGTTTGTCCTCTGGAGGTCTGAACACTGAAGCTTTCTTT.